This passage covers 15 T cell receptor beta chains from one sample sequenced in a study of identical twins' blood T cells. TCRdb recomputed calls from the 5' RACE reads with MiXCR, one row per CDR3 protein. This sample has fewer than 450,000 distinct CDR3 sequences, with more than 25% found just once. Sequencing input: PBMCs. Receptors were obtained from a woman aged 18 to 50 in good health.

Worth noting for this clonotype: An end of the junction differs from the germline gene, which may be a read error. The CDR3 reads CGALDRGLGYGYTF. The CDR3, as DNA: TGCGGTGCGTTGGACAGGGGGCTCGGCTATGGCTACACCTTC. The gene calls are TRBV20-1 and TRBJ1-2; TRBD1 aligns across 11 bases. The germline CDR1 and CDR2 sequences are DFQATT and SNEGSKA (reference sequence). The CDR3 contains 14 residues.

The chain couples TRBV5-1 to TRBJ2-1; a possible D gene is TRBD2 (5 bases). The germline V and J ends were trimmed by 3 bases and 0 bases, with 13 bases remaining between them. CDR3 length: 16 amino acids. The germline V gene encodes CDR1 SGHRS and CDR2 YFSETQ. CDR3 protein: CASSSFTSGSYNEQFF. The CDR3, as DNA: TGCGCCAGCAGCTCCTTCACCAGCGGCTCCTACAATGAGCAGTTCTTC.

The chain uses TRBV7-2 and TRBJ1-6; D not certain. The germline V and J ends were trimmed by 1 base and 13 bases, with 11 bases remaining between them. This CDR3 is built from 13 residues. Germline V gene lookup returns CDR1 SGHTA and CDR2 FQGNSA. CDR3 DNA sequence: TGTGCCAGCAGCTTAGGAGTAAGGGTCCCCCTCCACTTT. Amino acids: CASSLGVRVPLHF.

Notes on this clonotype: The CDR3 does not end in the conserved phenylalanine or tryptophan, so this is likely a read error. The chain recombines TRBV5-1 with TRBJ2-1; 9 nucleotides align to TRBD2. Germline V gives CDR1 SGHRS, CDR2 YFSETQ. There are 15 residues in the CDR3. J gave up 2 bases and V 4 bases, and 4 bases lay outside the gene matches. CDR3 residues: CASSMEREAYNEQFL. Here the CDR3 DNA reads TGCGCCAGCAGCATGGAGCGGGAGGCCTACAATGAGCAGTTCCTC.

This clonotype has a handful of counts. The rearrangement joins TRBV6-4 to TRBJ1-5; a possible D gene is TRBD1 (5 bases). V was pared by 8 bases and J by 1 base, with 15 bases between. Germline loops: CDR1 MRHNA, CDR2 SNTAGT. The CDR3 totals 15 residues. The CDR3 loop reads CASGRPRQSNQPQHF. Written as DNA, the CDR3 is TGTGCCAGCGGACGACCCCGACAGAGCAATCAGCCCCAGCATTTT.

Here the CDR3 reads CSVEDNEHGEAFF. The CDR3 coding sequence is TGCAGCGTTGAGGATAACGAACATGGTGAAGCTTTCTTT. The gene calls are TRBV29-1 and TRBJ1-1; unclear D gene. V was pared by 3 bases and J by 7 bases, with 15 bases between. Germline values: CDR1 SQVTM, CDR2 ANQGSEA. The CDR3 has 13 amino acids.

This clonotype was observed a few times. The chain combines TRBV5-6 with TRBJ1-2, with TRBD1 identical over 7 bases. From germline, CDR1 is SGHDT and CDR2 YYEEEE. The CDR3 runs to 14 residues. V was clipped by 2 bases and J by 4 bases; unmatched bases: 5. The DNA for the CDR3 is TGTGCCAGCAGCTTAAGAGGGGGCGGCTATGGCTACACCTTC. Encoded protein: CASSLRGGGYGYTF.

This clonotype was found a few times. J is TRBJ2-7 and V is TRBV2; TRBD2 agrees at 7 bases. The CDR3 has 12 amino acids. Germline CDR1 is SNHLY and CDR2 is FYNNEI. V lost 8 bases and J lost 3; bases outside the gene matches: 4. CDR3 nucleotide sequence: TGTGCCAGCCGGGGGAGGGTCTACGAGCAGTACTTC. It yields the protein CASRGRVYEQYF.

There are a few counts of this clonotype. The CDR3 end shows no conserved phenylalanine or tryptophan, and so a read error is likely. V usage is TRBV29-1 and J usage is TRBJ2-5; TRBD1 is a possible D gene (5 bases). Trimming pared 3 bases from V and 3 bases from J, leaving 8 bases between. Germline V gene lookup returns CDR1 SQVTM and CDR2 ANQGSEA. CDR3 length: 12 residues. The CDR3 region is CSVDGREETQYL. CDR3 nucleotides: TGCAGCGTTGACGGCAGGGAAGAGACCCAGTACCTC.

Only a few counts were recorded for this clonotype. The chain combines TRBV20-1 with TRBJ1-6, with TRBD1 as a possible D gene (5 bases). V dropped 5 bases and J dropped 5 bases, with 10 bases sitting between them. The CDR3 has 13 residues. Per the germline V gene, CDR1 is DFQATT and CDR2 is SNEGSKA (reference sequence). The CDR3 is CSAEQDHNSPLHF. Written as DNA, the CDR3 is TGCAGTGCTGAACAGGATCATAATTCACCCCTCCACTTT.

CDR3 loop: CSALRAGNTEAFF. CDR3 bases: TGCAGTGCCCTGCGGGCAGGAAACACTGAAGCTTTCTTT. J is TRBJ1-1 and V is TRBV20-1; D is ambiguous. The germline V gene encodes CDR1 DFQATT and CDR2 SNEGSKA (reference sequence). The CDR3 length is 13 residues. Trimming shortened V by 6 bases and J by 2 bases, and 13 bases separated the two germline ends.

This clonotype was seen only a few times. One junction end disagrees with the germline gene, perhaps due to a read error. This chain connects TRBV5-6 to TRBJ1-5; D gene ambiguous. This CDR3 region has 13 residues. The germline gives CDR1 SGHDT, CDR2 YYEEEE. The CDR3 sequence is CAGSFGSNQPQHF. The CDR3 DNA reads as TGTGCCGGCAGCTTTGGAAGCAATCAGCCCCAGCATTTT. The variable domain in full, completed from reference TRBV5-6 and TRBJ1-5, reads DAGVTQSPTHLIKTRGQQVTLRCSPKSGHDTVSWYQQALGQGPQFIFQYYEEEERQRGNFPDRFSGHQFPNYSSELNVNALLLGDSALYLCAGSFGSNQPQHFGDGTRLSIL.

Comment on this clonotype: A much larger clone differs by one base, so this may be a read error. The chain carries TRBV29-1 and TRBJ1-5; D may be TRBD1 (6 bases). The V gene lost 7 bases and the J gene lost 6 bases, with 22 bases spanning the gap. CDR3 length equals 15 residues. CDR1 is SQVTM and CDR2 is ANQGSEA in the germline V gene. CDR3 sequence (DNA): TGCAGCGCAAGACAGGAGGCTGATAGTACTCAGCCCCAGCATTTT. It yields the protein CSARQEADSTQPQHF.

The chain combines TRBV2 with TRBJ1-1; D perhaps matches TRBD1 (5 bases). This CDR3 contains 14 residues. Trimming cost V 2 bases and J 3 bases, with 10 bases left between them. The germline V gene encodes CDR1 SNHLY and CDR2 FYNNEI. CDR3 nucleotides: TGTGCCAGCAGTGAATACGGGGGGGACACTGAAGCTTTCTTT. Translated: CASSEYGGDTEAFF. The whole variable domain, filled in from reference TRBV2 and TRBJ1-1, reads EPEVTQTPSHQVTQMGQEVILRCVPISNHLYFYWYRQILGQKVEFLVSFYNNEISEKSEIFDDQFSVERPDGSNFTLKIRSTKLEDSAMYFCASSEYGGDTEAFFGQGTRLTVV.

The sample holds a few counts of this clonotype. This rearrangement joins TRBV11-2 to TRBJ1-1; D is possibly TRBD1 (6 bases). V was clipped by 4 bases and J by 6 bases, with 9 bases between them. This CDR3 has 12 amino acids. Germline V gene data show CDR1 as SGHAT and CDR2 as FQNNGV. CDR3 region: CASSSGVSEAFF. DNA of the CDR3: TGTGCCAGCAGCTCAGGGGTATCTGAAGCTTTCTTT.